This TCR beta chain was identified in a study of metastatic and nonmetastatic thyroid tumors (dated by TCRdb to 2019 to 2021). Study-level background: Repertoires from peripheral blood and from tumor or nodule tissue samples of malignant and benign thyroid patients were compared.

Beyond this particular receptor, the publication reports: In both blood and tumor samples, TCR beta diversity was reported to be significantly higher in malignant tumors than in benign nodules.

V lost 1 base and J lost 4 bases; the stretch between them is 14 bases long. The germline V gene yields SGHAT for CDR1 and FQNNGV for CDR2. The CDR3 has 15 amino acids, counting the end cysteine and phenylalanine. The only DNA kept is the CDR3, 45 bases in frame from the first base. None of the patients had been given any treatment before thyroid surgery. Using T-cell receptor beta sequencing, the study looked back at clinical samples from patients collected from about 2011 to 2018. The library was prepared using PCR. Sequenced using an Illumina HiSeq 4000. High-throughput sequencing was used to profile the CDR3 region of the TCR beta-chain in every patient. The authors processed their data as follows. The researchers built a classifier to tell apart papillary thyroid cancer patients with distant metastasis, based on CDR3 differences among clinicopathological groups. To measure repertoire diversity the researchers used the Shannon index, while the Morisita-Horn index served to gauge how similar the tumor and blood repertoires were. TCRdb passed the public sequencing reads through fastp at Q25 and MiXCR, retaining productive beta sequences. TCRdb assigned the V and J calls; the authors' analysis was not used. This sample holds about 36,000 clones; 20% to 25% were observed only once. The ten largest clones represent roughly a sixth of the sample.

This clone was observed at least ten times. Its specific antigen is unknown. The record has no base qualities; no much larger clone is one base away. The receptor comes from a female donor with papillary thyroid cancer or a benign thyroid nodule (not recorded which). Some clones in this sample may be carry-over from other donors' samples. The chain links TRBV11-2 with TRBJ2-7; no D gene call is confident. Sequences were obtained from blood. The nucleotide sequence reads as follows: TGTGCCAGCAGCTTAGGATCGACTGAGATTTACGAGCAGTACTTC. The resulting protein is CASSLGSTEIYEQYF.